This record looks at one T cell receptor beta chain sequence and its context. Its antigen is currently unknown. The same CDR3 can be traced to other DNA sequences in this sample. The data belong to a study of shared clonotypes between healthy human individuals. Study outcomes and limitations: Sorted-subset sequencing was shown by rarefaction to be incomplete despite large depth.

Deep was the level used in running the assay. The data were produced by immunoSEQ multiplex PCR, yet TCRdb's version contains in-frame clones alone and is incomplete. Of 2 million to 2.5 million clones in the sample, over 85% were seen once. The CDR3 sequence is 14 residues long. Trimming removed 3 bases at V and 1 base at J, with 9 bases between. Germline loops: CDR1 MNHEY, CDR2 SVGAGI. The genes are TRBV6-5 and TRBJ1-1; the D is unclear. The sequencing sample was made of naive CD4+ T cells from PBMCs. Subset denoted: CD45RA+ positively selected. This TCR was sampled from a man younger than 35 in good health. Some clones in this sample may be carry-over from other donors' samples. The CDR3 DNA follows: TGTGCCAGCAGTTATTCTCCGGGGAACACTGAAGCTTTCTTT. Translation: CASSYSPGNTEAFF.